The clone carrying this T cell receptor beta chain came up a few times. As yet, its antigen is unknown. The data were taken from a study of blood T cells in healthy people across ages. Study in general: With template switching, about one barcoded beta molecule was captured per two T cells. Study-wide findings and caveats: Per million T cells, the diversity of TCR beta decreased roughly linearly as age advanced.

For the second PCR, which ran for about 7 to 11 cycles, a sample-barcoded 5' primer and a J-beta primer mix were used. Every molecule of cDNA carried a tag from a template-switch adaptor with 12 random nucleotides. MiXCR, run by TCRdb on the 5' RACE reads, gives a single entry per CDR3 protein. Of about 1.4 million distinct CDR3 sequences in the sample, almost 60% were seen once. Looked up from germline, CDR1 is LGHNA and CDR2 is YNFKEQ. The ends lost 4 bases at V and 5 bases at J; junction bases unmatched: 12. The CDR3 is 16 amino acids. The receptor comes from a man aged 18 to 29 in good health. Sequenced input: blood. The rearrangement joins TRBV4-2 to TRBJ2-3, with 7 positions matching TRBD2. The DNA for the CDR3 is TGTGCCAGCAGCCCGACGGTGTGGAGCGGGGAAGATACGCAGTATTTT. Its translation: CASSPTVWSGEDTQYF.